These 26 T cell receptor beta chains came from one sample sequenced in a study of cytomegalovirus exposure and HLA in healthy donors. The PCR employed 60 Vbeta primers together with 13 Jbeta primers. Generated by immunoSEQ multiplex PCR, the TCRdb table keeps only in-frame clones and is missing some. Its clone listing holds about 70,000 clones. Specimen: PBMCs. Source of these receptors: a woman in her twenties or thirties in good health and CMV-seronegative.

This sequence joins TRBV28 and TRBJ2-7, with 7 bases matching TRBD2. Germline CDR1 MDHEN, CDR2 SYDVKM. V was pared by 2 bases and J by 6 bases, with 7 bases of the junction left unmatched. This CDR3 is 14 amino acids long. CDR3 nucleotides: TGTGCCAGCAGTTTAATGGGAGGGGCGGTCGAGCAGTACTTC. Protein: CASSLMGGAVEQYF. The variable domain in full, completed from reference TRBV28 and TRBJ2-7, reads DVKVTQSSRYLVKRTGEKVFLECVQDMDHENMFWYRQDPGLGLRLIYFSYDVKMKEKGDIPEGYSVSREKKERFSLILESASTNQTSMYLCASSLMGGAVEQYFGPGTRLTVT.

The rearrangement links TRBV15 to TRBJ1-2; 7 bases are shared with TRBD1. CDR1 LNHNV and CDR2 YYDKDF come from the germline V gene (reference sequence). V lost 0 bases and J lost 4; bases outside the gene matches: 11. The CDR3 contains 17 residues. CDR3 DNA: TGTGCCACCAGCAGAGATTGGGGGGACAGAATGATCTATGGCTACACCTTC. As protein: CATSRDWGDRMIYGYTF.

This sequence joins TRBV4-1 and TRBJ2-7; 9 bases align to TRBD1. CDR1 is MGHRA and CDR2 is YSYEKL in the germline V gene. The CDR3 covers 15 residues. V shed 0 bases and J 3 bases; nucleotides not matched to a gene: 3. The CDR3 spells CASSQEGGQGYEQYF. The CDR3 nucleotides are TGCGCCAGCAGCCAAGAAGGGGGACAGGGCTACGAGCAGTACTTC.

The gene calls are TRBV6-6 and TRBJ2-2; 11 bases match TRBD2. V was pared by 2 bases and J by 3 bases, with 2 bases of the junction left unmatched. The germline V gene has CDR1 MNHNY and CDR2 SVGAGI (reference sequence). CDR3 length equals 16 residues. The DNA for the CDR3 is TGTGCCAGCAGTTACCTGGGACTAGCGGACACCGGGGAGCTGTTTTTT. Its translation is CASSYLGLADTGELFF.

CDR3 sequence: CASSLAGEHPGELFF. The CDR3 DNA reads TGCGCCAGCAGCTTAGCGGGAGAGCACCCCGGGGAGCTGTTTTTT. The chain joins TRBV5-1 to TRBJ2-2, with 8 bases that match TRBD2. There are 15 residues in the CDR3. V trimming: 2 bases; J trimming: 6 bases; junction bases outside the gene matches: 6. CDR1 and CDR2 from the germline V gene are SGHRS and YFSETQ.

This chain connects TRBV6-4 to TRBJ2-1; 7 bases align to TRBD1. The CDR3 contains 10 residues. Germline CDR1 reads MRHNA; CDR2 reads SNTAGT. V shed 11 bases, J shed 15 bases, and the junction held 10 bases outside the gene matches. The CDR3 nucleotides read TGTGCCTTGGGGGACAGAGGTTCGTTCTTC. Amino acid sequence: CALGDRGSFF.

The chain uses TRBV5-1 and TRBJ1-1; D is undetermined. The length of the CDR3 is 16 residues. Germline V gene lookup returns CDR1 SGHRS and CDR2 YFSETQ. With 4 bases removed from V and 0 bases from J, the gap between germline ends came to 16 bases. CDR3: CASSPLAGGMNTEAFF. The CDR3 DNA is TGCGCCAGCAGCCCCCTAGCCGGCGGGATGAACACTGAAGCTTTCTTT. The whole variable domain, filled in from reference TRBV5-1 and TRBJ1-1, reads KAGVTQTPRYLIKTRGQQVTLSCSPISGHRSVSWYQQTPGQGLQFLFEYFSETQRNKGNFPGRFSGRQFSNSRSEMNVSTLELGDSALYLCASSPLAGGMNTEAFFGQGTRLTVV.

This chain connects TRBV2 to TRBJ1-1, with D perhaps TRBD1 (5 bases). The V end lost 6 bases, the J end lost 4 bases, and 15 bases lay between the germline ends. The CDR3 contains 14 residues. Germline V CDR1 and CDR2: SNHLY, FYNNEI. The CDR3 spells CASSPGGSSTEAFF. CDR3 bases: TGTGCCAGCAGCCCTGGGGGGAGTTCCACTGAAGCTTTCTTT. The full variable domain, completed using reference TRBV2 and TRBJ1-1, is EPEVTQTPSHQVTQMGQEVILRCVPISNHLYFYWYRQILGQKVEFLVSFYNNEISEKSEIFDDQFSVERPDGSNFTLKIRSTKLEDSAMYFCASSPGGSSTEAFFGQGTRLTVV.

This chain joins TRBV5-1 and TRBJ2-1, with D maybe TRBD2 (7 bases). V lost 4 bases and J 2 bases, leaving 19 bases between the germline ends. This CDR3 is 17 amino acids long. Germline assignment: CDR1 SGHRS and CDR2 YFSETQ. The CDR3 here is CASSLRGGATAYNEQFF. The CDR3 DNA is TGCGCCAGCAGCCTCCGTGGGGGGGCTACAGCCTACAATGAGCAGTTCTTC.

The chain recombines TRBV18 with TRBJ2-1, with 10 bases identical to TRBD2. Germline V gene sequence: CDR1 KGHSH, CDR2 LQKENI. V was clipped by 0 bases and J by 9 bases; unmatched bases: 5. CDR3 size: 15 residues. The CDR3 DNA is TGTGCCAGCTCACCACCCAGCGGGGGGGCCACTGAGCAGTTCTTC. It encodes CASSPPSGGATEQFF.

The DNA for the CDR3 is TGCAGCGTCTGGACAGGGGGCGAGGCCGGGGAGCTGTTTTTT. Its translation is CSVWTGGEAGELFF. The chain is built from TRBV29-1 and TRBJ2-2; 11 bases are shared with TRBD1. Losses at the gene ends were 6 bases for V and 6 bases for J; bases not matched to a gene: 6. Germline V gene sequence: CDR1 SQVTM, CDR2 ANQGSEA. The CDR3 has 14 residues.

This chain uses TRBV7-8 with TRBJ2-3; 9 nucleotides align to TRBD2. The CDR3 consists of 16 residues. The V and J ends lost 5 bases and 4 bases, in that order; junction bases with no gene match: 10. Germline CDR1 and CDR2: SGHVS and FQNEAQ. CDR3 nucleotide sequence: TGTGCCAGCAGCATGGGACTAGCACGGTCCTCAGATACGCAGTATTTT. Protein product: CASSMGLARSSDTQYF.

The V and J genes are TRBV29-1 and TRBJ2-3; 7 nucleotides align to TRBD2. This CDR3 is built from 13 residues. V lost 6 bases, J lost 4 bases, and 7 bases stayed unmatched. Germline V gene data show CDR1 as SQVTM and CDR2 as ANQGSEA. The DNA for the CDR3 is TGCAGCGTCCGAGCGGGACCCGCAGATACGCAGTATTTT. This encodes CSVRAGPADTQYF.

The chain is built from TRBV27 and TRBJ2-7, with a possible D match to TRBD1 (7 bases). Between the trimmed V and J ends, which lost 10 bases and 5 bases, there was a span of 21 bases. Germline CDR1 and CDR2: MNHEY and SMNVEV (reference sequence). The CDR3 loop spans 14 amino acids. The CDR3 nucleotides read TGTGCCACCAGCCGCGGGACAGCTACCGACGAGCAGTACTTC. Residues: CATSRGTATDEQYF.

This sequence joins TRBV10-3 and TRBJ1-2; D uncertain. CDR3 length: 14 amino acids. The V gene lost 2 bases and the J gene lost 5 bases, with 12 bases spanning the gap. In germline, CDR1 is ENHRY, CDR2 SYGVKD. CDR3: CAISEPLRGYGYTF. DNA for the CDR3: TGTGCCATCAGTGAGCCACTCAGAGGTTATGGCTACACCTTC.

For the CDR3, the DNA is TGTGCCAGCAGTCTCAGCGGGGGCACAGATACGCAGTATTTT. It is translated as CASSLSGGTDTQYF. J is TRBJ2-3 and V is TRBV6-5; 7 positions match TRBD2. The ends lost 5 bases at V and 1 base at J; junction bases unmatched: 3. Germline V lookup: CDR1 MNHEY, CDR2 SVGAGI. The CDR3 consists of 14 residues.

The chain recombines TRBV4-2 with TRBJ2-7; TRBD1 might be the D (6 bases). Germline CDR1 reads LGHNA; CDR2 reads YNFKEQ. The CDR3 sequence is 15 residues long. Trimming shortened V by 2 bases and J by 2 bases, and 13 bases separated the two germline ends. CDR3 loop: CASSQRDTGPYEQYF. The CDR3 DNA sequence: TGTGCCAGCAGCCAAAGGGATACAGGGCCCTACGAGCAGTACTTC.

V is TRBV4-3 and J is TRBJ2-7, with TRBD1 matching 7 bases. Germline CDR1 LGHNA, CDR2 YSLEER. The CDR3 is made up of 15 amino acids. Trimming at V came to 0 bases and at J to 1 base, leaving 3 bases not matched to a gene. CDR3 residues: CASSQDWTGSYEQYF. CDR3 sequence (DNA): TGCGCCAGCAGCCAAGATTGGACAGGTTCCTACGAGCAGTACTTC.

This rearrangement joins TRBV6-1 to TRBJ2-7; D is undetermined. The germline gives CDR1 MNHNS, CDR2 SASEGT. The CDR3 has 15 residues. The V end lost 1 base, the J end lost 0 bases, and 10 bases lay between the germline ends. CDR3 sequence (DNA): TGTGCCAGCAGTGAAGGGAGTACGGGCTCCTACGAGCAGTACTTC. Encoded protein: CASSEGSTGSYEQYF.

The genes are TRBV9 and TRBJ1-1; D is ambiguous. The CDR3 loop spans 14 amino acids. Germline CDR1 and CDR2: SGDLS and YYNGEE. V was trimmed by 2 bases and J by 3 bases, leaving 11 bases between them. CDR3 coding DNA: TGTGCCAGCAGCGTCTACGGGTCCCACACTGAAGCTTTCTTT. The encoded protein is CASSVYGSHTEAFF. The entire variable domain, with the rest obtained from reference TRBV9 and TRBJ1-1, is as follows: DSGVTQTPKHLITATGQRVTLRCSPRSGDLSVYWYQQSLDQGLQFLIQYYNGEERAKGNILERFSAQQFPDLHSELNLSSLELGDSALYFCASSVYGSHTEAFFGQGTRLTVV.

The rearrangement uses TRBV4-1 and TRBJ2-2, with TRBD2 matching over 8 bases. The germline gives CDR1 MGHRA, CDR2 YSYEKL. V dropped 0 bases and J dropped 8; count of bases not matched to a gene: 20. The CDR3 extends over 20 amino acids. CDR3 sequence (DNA): TGCGCCAGCAGCCAAGAAGGGCGGGGGTTGACTAGCGCCCCGCAAGGGGAGCTGTTTTTT. Translated: CASSQEGRGLTSAPQGELFF.

CDR3 in DNA: TGTGCTCCTAGACAGGGCTTGGGCGGGGAGCTGTTTTTT. Protein product: CAPRQGLGGELFF. The chain employs TRBV30 and TRBJ2-2; TRBD1 aligns across 7 bases. Germline V gene sequence: CDR1 GTSNPN, CDR2 SVGIG (reference sequence). There are 13 residues in the CDR3.

The chain is built from TRBV9 and TRBJ2-7; possible D gene TRBD1, 5 bases. The CDR3 runs to 13 residues. Trimming removed 2 bases at V and 3 bases at J, with 9 bases between. Germline CDR1 reads SGDLS; CDR2 reads YYNGEE. CDR3 DNA sequence: TGTGCCAGCAGCGTGTCAGGGAACTACGAGCAGTACTTC. Protein sequence: CASSVSGNYEQYF.

Points on this clone: Relative to the germline gene, one junction end is altered; a read error may explain this. This chain joins TRBV30 and TRBJ2-4, with D maybe TRBD2 (5 bases). CDR3 size: 15 residues. CDR1 and CDR2 from the germline V gene are GTSNPN and SVGIG (reference sequence). CDR3 DNA: TGTGCCGGGAGTGTATACACGCTAGCCAAAAACATTCAGTACTTC. Translation: CAGSVYTLAKNIQYF.

V gene TRBV28 combines with J gene TRBJ1-5, with TRBD1 identical over 7 bases. The V gene end was trimmed by 6 bases and the J gene end by 3 bases; junction bases not matched to a gene: 8. This CDR3 has 15 amino acids. CDR1 MDHEN and CDR2 SYDVKM come from the germline V gene. The CDR3 sequence: CASSNPGQLNQPQHF. Here the CDR3 DNA reads TGTGCCAGCAGCAACCCGGGACAGCTCAATCAGCCCCAGCATTTT.

This rearrangement joins TRBV9 to TRBJ2-3; a possible D gene is TRBD1 (6 bases). The germline gives CDR1 SGDLS, CDR2 YYNGEE. There are 13 residues in the CDR3. The V end was cut by 0 bases, the J end by 6 bases, with 8 bases between. CDR3 coding DNA: TGTGCCAGCAGCGTAGGAGGGGGTGATACGCAGTATTTT. It specifies CASSVGGGDTQYF.